This is a list of T cell receptor beta chains from one sample in a study of CD8 T cells in Susac syndrome. TCRdb fed the immunoSEQ multiplex PCR reads into MiXCR, producing one record per CDR3 protein. The sample consists of over 65,000 distinct CDR3 sequences, around 93% of them appearing once. The source material was CD4+ T cells from PBMCs. The receptors come from a human donor with Susac syndrome. Both conserved end residues are part of each CDR3. The D gene is left open where the match is weak. Where a row states a size, it is once, few, many or the class of an expanded clone; other rows omit it.

d_gene	abundance	v_gene	j_gene	CDR3aa	CDR3nt
-	-	TRBV6-1	TRBJ2-5	CASIEAYGRQETQYF	TGTGCCAGCATCGAGGCGTACGGACGCCAAGAGACCCAGTACTTC
TRBD1	-	TRBV11-3	TRBJ2-1	CASSFSLTEGANNEQFF	TGTGCCAGCAGCTTCTCGCTAACAGAGGGGGCCAACAATGAGCAGTTCTTC
-	-	TRBV29-1	TRBJ2-7	CSVLSGLYEQYF	TGCAGCGTTTTGTCGGGGTTATACGAGCAGTACTTC
-	once	TRBV12-3/TRBV12-4	TRBJ2-1	CASSLATGHNEQFF	TGTGCCAGCAGTTTAGCGACCGGGCACAATGAGCAGTTCTTC
TRBD2	-	TRBV24-1	TRBJ2-1	CATSDPSGSSYNEQFF	TGTGCCACCAGTGACCCGAGCGGGAGCTCCTACAATGAGCAGTTCTTC
TRBD2	-	TRBV7-2	TRBJ2-5	CASSRPRAGGIRETQYF	TGTGCCAGCAGCCGCCCCAGAGCGGGGGGGATTAGGGAGACCCAGTACTTC
-	once	TRBV28	TRBJ1-1	CASRLTRYTEAFF	TGTGCCAGCAGGCTAACCCGTTACACTGAAGCTTTCTTT
TRBD2	once	TRBV7-9	TRBJ2-1	CASSHGTSEVEQFF	TGTGCCAGCAGCCACGGGACTAGCGAGGTTGAGCAGTTCTTC
-	once	TRBV6-2/TRBV6-3	TRBJ2-7	CASRTPGTSYEQYF	TGTGCCAGCAGGACCCCCGGGACCTCCTACGAGCAGTACTTC
TRBD1	once	TRBV6-5	TRBJ2-7	CASSYFPGQNYEQYF	TGTGCCAGCAGTTACTTCCCGGGACAGAACTACGAGCAGTACTTC
TRBD2	-	TRBV5-5	TRBJ2-5	CASIKGGTSGGKTQYF	TGTGCCAGCATTAAAGGAGGGACTAGCGGGGGAAAGACCCAGTACTTC
-	-	TRBV7-2	TRBJ1-5	CASTLGRNQPQHF	TGTGCCAGCACCCTCGGTCGCAATCAGCCCCAGCATTTT
-	-	TRBV20-1	TRBJ2-5	CSAGRYQETQYF	TGCAGTGCTGGGCGCTACCAAGAGACCCAGTACTTC
-	-	TRBV24-1	TRBJ2-1	CATSDPGTLPGEQFF	TGTGCCACCAGTGACCCCGGGACTCTCCCGGGTGAGCAGTTCTTC
-	-	TRBV6-5	TRBJ1-1	CASRQPGHQSKAFF	TGTGCCAGCAGACAACCGGGACATCAAAGTAAAGCTTTCTTT
TRBD1	-	TRBV27	TRBJ1-5	CASSTRTGGSRPQHF	TGTGCCAGCAGTACGCGTACAGGGGGTTCACGGCCCCAGCATTTT
-	-	TRBV30	TRBJ2-7	CASALLSGIEQYF	TGTGCCTCCGCACTTCTTAGCGGAATAGAGCAGTACTTC
TRBD2	-	TRBV7-2	TRBJ2-7	CASSYSGGGYEQYF	TGTGCCAGCAGCTATAGCGGGGGGGGCTACGAGCAGTACTTC
-	-	TRBV28	TRBJ1-4	CASSLRGSHREKLFF	TGTGCCAGCAGTTTAAGGGGAAGTCATAGGGAAAAACTGTTTTTT
TRBD2	-	TRBV20-1	TRBJ2-1	CSARDWGLGINNEQFF	TGCAGTGCTAGAGATTGGGGACTAGGGATTAACAATGAGCAGTTCTTC
-	-	TRBV19	TRBJ1-1	CASSADRFRTEAFF	TGTGCCAGTAGTGCTGACAGATTTAGGACTGAAGCTTTCTTT
TRBD1	-	TRBV12-3/TRBV12-4	TRBJ1-2	CASRTTGQGDGYTF	TGTGCCAGCAGGACCACGGGACAGGGAGATGGCTACACCTTC
-	-	TRBV28	TRBJ1-3	CASSTYRVYSGNTIYF	TGTGCCAGCAGCACATACAGGGTTTACTCTGGAAACACCATATATTTT
-	-	TRBV20-1	TRBJ2-4	CSAIQKGGVWVYF	TGCAGTGCTATCCAAAAAGGGGGTGTTTGGGTGTACTTC
TRBD1	-	TRBV24-1	TRBJ2-2	CATRGQGATGELFF	TGTGCCACCAGGGGACAGGGGGCGACCGGGGAGCTGTTTTTT
-	-	TRBV6-5	TRBJ1-1	CASSYSIGGGEAFF	TGTGCCAGCAGTTACTCCATTGGGGGGGGCGAAGCTTTCTTT
-	once	TRBV24-1	TRBJ2-1	CATEGKNNNEQFF	TGTGCCACCGAAGGGAAAAATAACAATGAGCAGTTCTTC
TRBD2	-	TRBV9	TRBJ2-1	CASSVAPGTSGIYEQFF	TGTGCCAGCAGCGTTGCACCCGGGACTAGCGGGATATATGAGCAGTTCTTC
TRBD2	-	TRBV20-1	TRBJ2-7	CSARETSGRSYEQYF	TGCAGTGCTAGAGAGACTAGCGGGAGGTCCTACGAGCAGTACTTC
-	-	TRBV29-1	TRBJ2-7	CSVALWTGTNYEQYF	TGCAGCGTTGCCCTCTGGACAGGGACTAACTACGAGCAGTACTTC
-	few	TRBV30	TRBJ2-7	CAWSQRTQLSTYEQYF	TGTGCCTGGAGTCAAAGGACGCAACTTAGCACCTACGAGCAGTACTTC
-	-	TRBV19	TRBJ1-2	CASSIWVTGNGYTF	TGTGCCAGTAGTATTTGGGTGACGGGGAATGGCTACACCTTC
TRBD1	-	TRBV30	TRBJ2-1	CAWTRGTGSYNEQFF	TGTGCCTGGACCCGTGGGACAGGGTCGTACAATGAGCAGTTCTTC
-	-	TRBV14	TRBJ1-2	CASSFDRFDGYTF	TGTGCCAGCAGCTTTGACAGGTTTGATGGCTACACCTTC
-	once	TRBV19	TRBJ1-5	CASSSGILTRQPQHF	TGTGCCAGTAGTAGCGGGATCCTCACCAGGCAGCCCCAGCATTTT
-	-	TRBV24-1	TRBJ2-5	CATSDRSGPRETQYF	TGTGCCACCAGTGATCGTTCGGGCCCTCGAGAGACCCAGTACTTC
-	few	TRBV24-1	TRBJ1-2	CATSEAGTPLGYGYTF	TGTGCCACCAGTGAGGCCGGGACTCCTCTCGGGTATGGCTACACCTTC
-	-	TRBV27	TRBJ2-5	CASSLRGSYQETQYF	TGTGCCAGCAGTTTAAGAGGGTCGTACCAAGAGACCCAGTACTTC
-	-	TRBV9	TRBJ1-1	CASSPQTQGTEAFF	TGTGCCAGCAGCCCCCAAACGCAAGGGACTGAAGCTTTCTTT
TRBD1	-	TRBV7-2	TRBJ1-5	CASSRNTGQGRSNQPQHF	TGTGCCAGCAGCCGAAATACCGGACAGGGGCGTAGCAATCAGCCCCAGCATTTT
-	-	TRBV20-1	TRBJ2-7	CSAPAGSYEQYF	TGCAGTGCCCCCGCGGGCTCCTACGAGCAGTACTTC
-	-	TRBV4-3	TRBJ2-1	CASSQDRGRTYNEQFF	TGCGCCAGCAGCCAAGATCGTGGGCGGACCTACAATGAGCAGTTCTTC
-	-	TRBV7-2	TRBJ2-3	CASSLLGPSTDTQYF	TGTGCCAGCAGCCTCCTCGGCCCTAGCACAGATACGCAGTATTTT
-	-	TRBV20-1	TRBJ1-3	CSARGGTTSGNTIYF	TGCAGTGCTAGGGGGGGTACTACCTCTGGAAACACCATATATTTT
TRBD1	once	TRBV6-7	TRBJ2-7	CASSPLLHPGQGNEQYF	TGTGCCAGCAGTCCCTTACTGCACCCGGGACAGGGTAATGAGCAGTACTTC
-	-	TRBV7-2	TRBJ1-5	CASSLTGLTSNQPQHF	TGTGCCAGCAGTTTAACCGGGTTGACGAGCAATCAGCCCCAGCATTTT
TRBD1	-	TRBV28	TRBJ2-5	CASRVPKGQGQETQYF	TGTGCCAGCAGAGTCCCCAAGGGACAGGGTCAAGAGACCCAGTACTTC
-	-	TRBV19	TRBJ1-5	CASRRGESDQPQHF	TGTGCCAGTAGAAGGGGGGAATCGGACCAGCCCCAGCATTTT
-	-	TRBV2	TRBJ2-5	CASSEGGAPGETQYF	TGTGCCAGCAGTGAAGGGGGCGCGCCGGGGGAGACCCAGTACTTC
-	-	TRBV9	TRBJ1-1	CASSLHRDNEAFF	TGTGCCAGCAGCTTACACAGGGATAATGAAGCTTTCTTT
-	-	TRBV5-8	TRBJ2-2	CASSLVWNTGELFF	TGTGCCAGCAGCTTAGTCTGGAACACCGGGGAGCTGTTTTTT
TRBD1	-	TRBV7-2	TRBJ1-4	CASSHLGGTNEKLFF	TGTGCCAGCAGCCACCTAGGGGGCACTAATGAAAAACTGTTTTTT
-	-	TRBV5-1	TRBJ2-1	CASSLATTYNEQFF	TGCGCCAGCAGCTTGGCAACAACCTACAATGAGCAGTTCTTC
-	-	TRBV3-1	TRBJ2-1	CASSQEGIGNSYNEQFF	TGTGCCAGCAGCCAAGAGGGAATAGGGAACTCCTACAATGAGCAGTTCTTC
-	-	TRBV12-3/TRBV12-4	TRBJ2-5	CASSRGGQVETQYF	TGTGCCAGCAGTCGCGGGGGCCAGGTGGAGACCCAGTACTTC